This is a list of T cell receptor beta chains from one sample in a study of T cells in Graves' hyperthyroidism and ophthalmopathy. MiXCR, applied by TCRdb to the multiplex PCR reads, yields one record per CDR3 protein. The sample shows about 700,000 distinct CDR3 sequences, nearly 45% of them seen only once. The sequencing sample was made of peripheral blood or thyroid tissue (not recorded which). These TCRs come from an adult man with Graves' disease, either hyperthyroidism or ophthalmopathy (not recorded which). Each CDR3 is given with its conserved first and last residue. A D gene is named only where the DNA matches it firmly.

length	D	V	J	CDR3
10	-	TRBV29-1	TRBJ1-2	CRRTGNGYTF
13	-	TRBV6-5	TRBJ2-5	CASRETAQETQYF
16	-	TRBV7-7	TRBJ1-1	CASSPLRGNLNTEAFF
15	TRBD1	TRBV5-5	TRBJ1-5	CASSYDRDLRQPQHF
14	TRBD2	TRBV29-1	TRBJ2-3	CSVHSSGNTDTQYF
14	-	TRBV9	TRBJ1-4	CASSVDGVNEKLFF
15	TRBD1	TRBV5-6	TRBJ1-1	CASSRRTGLGTEAFF
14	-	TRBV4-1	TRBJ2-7	CASSPPTPTYEQYF
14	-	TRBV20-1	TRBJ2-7	CSARGGSVVDEQYF
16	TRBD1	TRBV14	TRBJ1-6	CASSLSTGGVNSPLHF
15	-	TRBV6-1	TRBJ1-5	CASTPVEGNNQPQHF
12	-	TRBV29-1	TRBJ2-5	CSVSEGQETQYF
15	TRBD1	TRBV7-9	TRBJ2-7	CASSPPDRGPYEQYF
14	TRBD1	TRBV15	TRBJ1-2	CATSRTGGIRGYTF
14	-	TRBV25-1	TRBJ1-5	CASSESGWSQPQHF
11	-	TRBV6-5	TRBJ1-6	CASSEGLTLHF
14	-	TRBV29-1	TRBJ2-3	CSVGGQRGTDTQYF
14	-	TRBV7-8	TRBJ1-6	CASSLKGTNSPLHF
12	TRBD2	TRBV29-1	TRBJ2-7	CSASGLGYEQYF
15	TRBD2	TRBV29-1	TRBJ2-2	CSVDFVSGGNGELFF